Listed below are T cell receptor beta chains from one sample, sequenced in a study of blood T cell repertoires in COVID-19. Sequenced by immunoSEQ multiplex PCR; TCRdb stores in-frame clones only, minus some. The data show about 370,000 clones, with more than 80% seen just once and less than 1.2% held by the top ten. Material: PBMCs or T cells enriched from blood (not recorded which). The receptors were sampled from a man between 18 and 35 years old who had recovered from COVID-19. The CDR3 runs from the conserved cysteine through the conserved F or W. The order of the fields is CDR3 length, V gene, CDR3 protein.

CDR3 length: 20; V gene: TRBV4-1; CDR3 protein: CASSQDVLRGEPLPKNIQYF
CDR3 length: 15; V gene: TRBV19; CDR3 protein: CASSIGTVYTGELFF
CDR3 length: 13; V gene: TRBV19; CDR3 protein: CASSIERRNEQFF
CDR3 length: 15; V gene: TRBV4-2; CDR3 protein: CASSQEWRGTDTQYF
CDR3 length: 15; V gene: TRBV7-9; CDR3 protein: CASSLDAGVVYEQYF
CDR3 length: 15; V gene: TRBV7-9; CDR3 protein: CASSLREPNTGELFF
CDR3 length: 13; V gene: TRBV7-2; CDR3 protein: CASSGVAYNEQFF
CDR3 length: 18; V gene: TRBV7-3; CDR3 protein: CASSLIGGPAGASNEQFF
CDR3 length: 15; V gene: TRBV11-3; CDR3 protein: CASSSTSGGYNEQFF
CDR3 length: 15; V gene: TRBV9; CDR3 protein: CASSSDGTDTDTQYF
CDR3 length: 14; V gene: TRBV18; CDR3 protein: CASSPQGRGQPQHF
CDR3 length: 18; V gene: TRBV3-1/TRBV3-2; CDR3 protein: CASSPLRGSPGTFRVHTF
CDR3 length: 15; V gene: TRBV5-4; CDR3 protein: CASSSAPGMNTEAFF
CDR3 length: 13; V gene: TRBV5-1; CDR3 protein: CASSLAGSTEAFF
CDR3 length: 13; V gene: TRBV9; CDR3 protein: CASSVDYRTEAFF
CDR3 length: 13; V gene: TRBV12-3/TRBV12-4; CDR3 protein: CASRQGAGYGYTF
CDR3 length: 13; V gene: TRBV7-3; CDR3 protein: CASSPGQGYEQYF
CDR3 length: 14; V gene: TRBV27; CDR3 protein: CASSPGTSPGTQYF
CDR3 length: 20; V gene: TRBV10-3; CDR3 protein: CAISELETHFGIFSNQPQHF
CDR3 length: 16; V gene: TRBV9; CDR3 protein: CASSLGGTAANYGYTF
CDR3 length: 14; V gene: TRBV5-1; CDR3 protein: CASSLSQGSQGYTF
CDR3 length: 14; V gene: TRBV19; CDR3 protein: CASSIRGAWNEQFF
CDR3 length: 16; V gene: TRBV11-3; CDR3 protein: CASSHIFAGSRAEQFF